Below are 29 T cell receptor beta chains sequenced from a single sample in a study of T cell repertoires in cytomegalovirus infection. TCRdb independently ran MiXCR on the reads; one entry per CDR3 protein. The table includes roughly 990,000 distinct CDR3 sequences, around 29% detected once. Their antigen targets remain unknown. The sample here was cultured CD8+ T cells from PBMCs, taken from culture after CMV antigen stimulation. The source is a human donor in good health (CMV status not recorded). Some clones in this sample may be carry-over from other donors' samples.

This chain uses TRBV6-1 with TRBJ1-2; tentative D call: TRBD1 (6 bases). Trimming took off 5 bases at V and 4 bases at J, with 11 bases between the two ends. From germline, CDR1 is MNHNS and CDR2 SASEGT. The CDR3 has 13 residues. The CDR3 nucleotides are TGTGCCAGCAGTCAGGGGCTCGGCTATGGCTACACCTTC. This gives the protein CASSQGLGYGYTF.

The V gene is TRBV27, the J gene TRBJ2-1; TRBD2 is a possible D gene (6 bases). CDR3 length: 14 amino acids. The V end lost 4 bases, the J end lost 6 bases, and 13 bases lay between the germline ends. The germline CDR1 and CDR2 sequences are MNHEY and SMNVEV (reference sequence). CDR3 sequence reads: CASSWGVGGNEQFF. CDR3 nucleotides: TGTGCCAGCAGTTGGGGGGTCGGCGGCAATGAGCAGTTCTTC.

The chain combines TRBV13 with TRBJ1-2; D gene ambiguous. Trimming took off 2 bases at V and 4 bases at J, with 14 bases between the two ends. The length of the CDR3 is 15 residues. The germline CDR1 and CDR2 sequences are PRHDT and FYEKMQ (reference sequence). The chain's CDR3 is CASSLPPSRGYGYTF. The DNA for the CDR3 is TGTGCCAGCAGCTTACCCCCATCCAGAGGCTATGGCTACACCTTC.

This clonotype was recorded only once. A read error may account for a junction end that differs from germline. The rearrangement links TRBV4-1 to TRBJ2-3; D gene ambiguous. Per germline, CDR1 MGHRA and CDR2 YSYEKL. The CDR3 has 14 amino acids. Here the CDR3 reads CASSQVTSTDTQYF. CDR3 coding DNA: TGTGCCAGCAGCCAAGTGACTAGCACAGATACGCAGTATTTT.

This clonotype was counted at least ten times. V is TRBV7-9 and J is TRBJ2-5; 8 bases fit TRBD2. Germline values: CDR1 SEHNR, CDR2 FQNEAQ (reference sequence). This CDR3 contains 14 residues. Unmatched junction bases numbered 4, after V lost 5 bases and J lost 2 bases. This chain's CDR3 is CASSPAGGQETQYF. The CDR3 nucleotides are TGTGCCAGCAGCCCGGCGGGAGGTCAAGAGACCCAGTACTTC.

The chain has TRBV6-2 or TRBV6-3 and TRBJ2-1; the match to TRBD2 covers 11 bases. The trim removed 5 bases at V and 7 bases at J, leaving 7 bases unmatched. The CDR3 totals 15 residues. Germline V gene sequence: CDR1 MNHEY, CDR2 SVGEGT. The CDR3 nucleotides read TGTGCCAGCAGTGCCGTAGCGGGGGGGCGGAATGAGCAGTTCTTC. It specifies CASSAVAGGRNEQFF.

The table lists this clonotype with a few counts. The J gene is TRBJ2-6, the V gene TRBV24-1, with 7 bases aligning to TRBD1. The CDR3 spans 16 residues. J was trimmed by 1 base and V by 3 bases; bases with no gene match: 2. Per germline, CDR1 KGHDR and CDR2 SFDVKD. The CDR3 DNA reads TGTGCCACCAGTGATACACAGGGGTCTGGGGCCAACGTCCTGACTTTC. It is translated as CATSDTQGSGANVLTF.

CDR3 residues: CASSQVWMNTEAFF. The CDR3 DNA is TGTGCCAGCAGCCAGGTATGGATGAACACTGAAGCTTTCTTT. This sequence joins TRBV14 and TRBJ1-1, with unresolved D. The CDR3 runs 14 residues. CDR1 is SGHDN, CDR2 FVKESK, per germline. V was trimmed by 3 bases and J by 0 bases, leaving 8 bases between them.

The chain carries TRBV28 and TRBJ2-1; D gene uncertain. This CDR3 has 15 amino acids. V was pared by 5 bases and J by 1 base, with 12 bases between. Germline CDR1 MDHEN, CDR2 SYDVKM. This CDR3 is CASSLARLSYNEQFF. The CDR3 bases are TGTGCCAGCAGTCTTGCCAGGTTATCCTACAATGAGCAGTTCTTC.

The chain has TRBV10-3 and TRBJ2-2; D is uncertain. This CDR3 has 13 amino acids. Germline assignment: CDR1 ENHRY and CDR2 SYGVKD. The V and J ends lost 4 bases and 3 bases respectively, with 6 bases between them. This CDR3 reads CAISATDTGELFF. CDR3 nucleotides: TGTGCCATCAGTGCCACGGACACCGGGGAGCTGTTTTTT.

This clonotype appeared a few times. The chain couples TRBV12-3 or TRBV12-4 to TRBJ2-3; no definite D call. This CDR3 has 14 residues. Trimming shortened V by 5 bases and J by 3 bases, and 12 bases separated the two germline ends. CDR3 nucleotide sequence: TGTGCCAGCAGTGACACCCTCGGGACAGATACGCAGTATTTT. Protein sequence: CASSDTLGTDTQYF.

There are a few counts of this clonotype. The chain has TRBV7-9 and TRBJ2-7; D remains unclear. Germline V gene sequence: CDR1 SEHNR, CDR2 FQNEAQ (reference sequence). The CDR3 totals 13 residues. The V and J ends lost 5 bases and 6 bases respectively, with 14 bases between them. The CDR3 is CASSLYDTGEQYF. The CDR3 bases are TGTGCCAGCAGCCTCTATGACACGGGCGAGCAGTACTTC.

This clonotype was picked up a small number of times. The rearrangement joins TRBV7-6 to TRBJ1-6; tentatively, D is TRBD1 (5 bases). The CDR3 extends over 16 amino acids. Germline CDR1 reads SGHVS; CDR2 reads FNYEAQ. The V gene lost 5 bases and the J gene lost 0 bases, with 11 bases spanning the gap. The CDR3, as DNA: TGTGCCAGCAGCCCAGCAGGGAGCTCCTATAATTCACCCCTCCACTTT. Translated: CASSPAGSSYNSPLHF.

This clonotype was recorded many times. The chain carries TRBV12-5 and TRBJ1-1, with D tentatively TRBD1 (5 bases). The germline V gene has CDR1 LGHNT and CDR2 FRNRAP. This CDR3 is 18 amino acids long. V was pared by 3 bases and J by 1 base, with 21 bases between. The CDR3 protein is CASGFTYQGVPWNTEAFF. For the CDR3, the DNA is TGTGCTAGTGGTTTCACTTATCAGGGAGTCCCTTGGAACACTGAAGCTTTCTTT.

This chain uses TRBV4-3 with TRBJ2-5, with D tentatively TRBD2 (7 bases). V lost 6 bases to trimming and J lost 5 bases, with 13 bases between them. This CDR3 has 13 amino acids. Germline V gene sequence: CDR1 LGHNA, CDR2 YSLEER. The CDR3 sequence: CASRGAGAETQYF. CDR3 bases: TGCGCCAGCAGGGGGGCGGGGGCCGAGACCCAGTACTTC.

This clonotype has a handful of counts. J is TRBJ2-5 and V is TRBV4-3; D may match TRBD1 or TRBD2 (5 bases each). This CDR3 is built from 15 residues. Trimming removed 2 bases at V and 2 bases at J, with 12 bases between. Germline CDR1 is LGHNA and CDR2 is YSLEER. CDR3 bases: TGCGCCAGCAGCCAAATCCGGGACCGACAAGAGACCCAGTACTTC. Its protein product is CASSQIRDRQETQYF.

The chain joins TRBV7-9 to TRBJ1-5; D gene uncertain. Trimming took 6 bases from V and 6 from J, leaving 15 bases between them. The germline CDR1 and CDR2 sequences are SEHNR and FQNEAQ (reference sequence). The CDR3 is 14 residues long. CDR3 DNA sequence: TGTGCCAGCAGTTCCCCCCGGGAGGGTCAGCCCCAGCATTTT. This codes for CASSSPREGQPQHF. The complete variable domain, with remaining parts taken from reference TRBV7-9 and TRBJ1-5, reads DTGVSQNPRHKITKRGQNVTFRCDPISEHNRLYWYRQTLGQGPEFLTYFQNEAQLEKSRLLSDRFSAERPKGSFSTLEIQRTEQGDSAMYLCASSSPREGQPQHFGDGTRLSIL.

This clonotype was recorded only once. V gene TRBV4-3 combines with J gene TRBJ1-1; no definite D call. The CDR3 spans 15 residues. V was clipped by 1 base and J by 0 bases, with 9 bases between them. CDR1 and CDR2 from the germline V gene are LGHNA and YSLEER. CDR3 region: CASSQGPGMNTEAFF. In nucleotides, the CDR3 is TGCGCCAGCAGCCAAGGTCCAGGTATGAACACTGAAGCTTTCTTT.

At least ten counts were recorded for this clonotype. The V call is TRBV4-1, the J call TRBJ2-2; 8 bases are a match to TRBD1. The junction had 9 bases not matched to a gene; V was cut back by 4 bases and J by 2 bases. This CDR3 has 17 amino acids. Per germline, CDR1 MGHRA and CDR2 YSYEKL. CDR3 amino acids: CASSLSNRGANTGELFF. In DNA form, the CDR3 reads TGCGCCAGCAGCCTATCAAACAGGGGGGCCAACACCGGGGAGCTGTTTTTT.

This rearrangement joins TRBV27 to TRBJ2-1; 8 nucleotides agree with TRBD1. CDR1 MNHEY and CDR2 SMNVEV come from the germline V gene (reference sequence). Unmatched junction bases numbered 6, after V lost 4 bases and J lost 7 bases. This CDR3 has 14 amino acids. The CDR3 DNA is TGTGCCAGCAGTTCCGGGACAGGCTGGAATGAGCAGTTCTTC. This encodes CASSSGTGWNEQFF.

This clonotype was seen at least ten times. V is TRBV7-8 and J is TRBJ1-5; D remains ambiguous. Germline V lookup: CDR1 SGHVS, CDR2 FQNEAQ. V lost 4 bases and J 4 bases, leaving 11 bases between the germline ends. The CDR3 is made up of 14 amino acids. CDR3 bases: TGTGCCAGCAGCTCCGAGTCGGGAAATCAGCCCCAGCATTTT. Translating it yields CASSSESGNQPQHF.

The CDR3 reads CASSPGAASTYF. Here the CDR3 DNA reads TGTGCCAGCAGCCCAGGGGCGGCGAGCACCTACTTC. The rearrangement links TRBV28 to TRBJ2-7, with D perhaps matching TRBD1 (6 bases). This CDR3 contains 12 residues. V gave up 6 bases and J gave up 13 bases, with 19 bases separating them. In germline, CDR1 is MDHEN, CDR2 SYDVKM.

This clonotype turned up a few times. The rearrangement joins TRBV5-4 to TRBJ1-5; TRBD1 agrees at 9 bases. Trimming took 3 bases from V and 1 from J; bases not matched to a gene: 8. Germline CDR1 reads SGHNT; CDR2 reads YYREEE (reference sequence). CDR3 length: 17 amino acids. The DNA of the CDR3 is TGTGCCAGCAGCTCGATCGGGACAGGGCTGAGCAATCAGCCCCAGCATTTT. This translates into CASSSIGTGLSNQPQHF.

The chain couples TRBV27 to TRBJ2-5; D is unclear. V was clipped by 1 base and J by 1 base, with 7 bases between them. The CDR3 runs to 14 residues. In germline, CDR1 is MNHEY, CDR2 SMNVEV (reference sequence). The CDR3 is CASSLFRSQETQYF. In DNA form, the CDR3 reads TGTGCCAGCAGTTTATTCCGGAGCCAAGAGACCCAGTACTTC.

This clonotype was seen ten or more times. Here the CDR3 reads CASSRGSGYGYTF. The DNA for the CDR3 is TGTGCCAGTAGTAGGGGGTCTGGCTATGGCTACACCTTC. The J gene is TRBJ1-2, the V gene TRBV12-3 or TRBV12-4, with D possibly matching TRBD1 (6 bases). V was cut by 9 bases and J by 4 bases, with 15 bases left in between. The CDR3 consists of 13 residues.

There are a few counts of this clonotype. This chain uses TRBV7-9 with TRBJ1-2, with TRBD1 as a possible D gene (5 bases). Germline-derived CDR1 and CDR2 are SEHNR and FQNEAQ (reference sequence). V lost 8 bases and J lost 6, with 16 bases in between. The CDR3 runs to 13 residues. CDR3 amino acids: CASAPRGWDGYTF. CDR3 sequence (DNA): TGTGCCAGCGCCCCAAGGGGTTGGGATGGCTACACCTTC. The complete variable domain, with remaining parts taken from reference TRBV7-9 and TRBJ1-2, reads DTGVSQNPRHKITKRGQNVTFRCDPISEHNRLYWYRQTLGQGPEFLTYFQNEAQLEKSRLLSDRFSAERPKGSFSTLEIQRTEQGDSAMYLCASAPRGWDGYTFGSGTRLTVV.

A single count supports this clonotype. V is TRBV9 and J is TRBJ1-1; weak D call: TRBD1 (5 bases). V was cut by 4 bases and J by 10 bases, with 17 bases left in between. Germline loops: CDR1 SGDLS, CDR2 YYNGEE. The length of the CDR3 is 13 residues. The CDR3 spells CASSPLGQGGAFF. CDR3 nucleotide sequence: TGTGCCAGCAGCCCCTTGGGGCAGGGAGGAGCTTTCTTT. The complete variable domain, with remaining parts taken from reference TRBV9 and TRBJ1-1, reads DSGVTQTPKHLITATGQRVTLRCSPRSGDLSVYWYQQSLDQGLQFLIQYYNGEERAKGNILERFSAQQFPDLHSELNLSSLELGDSALYFCASSPLGQGGAFFGQGTRLTVV.

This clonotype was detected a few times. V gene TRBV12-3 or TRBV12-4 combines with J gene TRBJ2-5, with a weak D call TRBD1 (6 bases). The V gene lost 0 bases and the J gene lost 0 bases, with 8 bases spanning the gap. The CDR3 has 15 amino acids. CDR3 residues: CASSLAPGDQETQYF. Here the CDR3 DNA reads TGTGCCAGCAGTTTAGCCCCAGGGGACCAAGAGACCCAGTACTTC.

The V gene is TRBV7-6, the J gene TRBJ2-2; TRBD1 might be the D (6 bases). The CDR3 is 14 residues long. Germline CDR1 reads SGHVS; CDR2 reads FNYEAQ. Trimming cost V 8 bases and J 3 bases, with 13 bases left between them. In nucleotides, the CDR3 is TGTGCCAGCCCGGGACAACCATACACCGGGGAGCTGTTTTTT. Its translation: CASPGQPYTGELFF.